This is a list of T cell receptor beta chains from one sample in a study of T cells in Graves' hyperthyroidism and ophthalmopathy. TCRdb re-called the multiplex PCR reads with MiXCR, one entry per CDR3 protein. Of fewer than 350,000 distinct CDR3 sequences listed, 21% are singletons. Input material: blood. All receptors come from a woman between 50 and 59 years old with Graves' hyperthyroidism. Both conserved end residues are part of each CDR3. Clone size is shown for a subset of rows, as once, few, many or a class of expanded clone.

J | size | V | CDR3
TRBJ1-5 | many | TRBV6-1 | CASKRTGSNQPQHF
TRBJ2-6 | . | TRBV5-1 | CASAMANVLTF
TRBJ1-1 | few | TRBV19 | CASSKEGFEAFF
TRBJ2-4 | . | TRBV7-2 | CASSLSLAGVKNIQYF
TRBJ2-1 | many | TRBV3-1 | CASSQGPISHEQFF
TRBJ2-2 | many | TRBV20-1 | CSARGTSGSRTTGELFF
TRBJ2-1 | once | TRBV4-1 | CASSQADMGFSYNEQFF
TRBJ2-1 | few | TRBV9 | CASSVAVAGGPRNEQFF
TRBJ2-3 | . | TRBV7-9 | CASSQAGKAVSSTDTQYF
TRBJ2-5 | . | TRBV24-1 | CATSDRQLGLEETQYF
TRBJ1-1 | many | TRBV6-1 | CASSNSVLEAFF
TRBJ2-3 | . | TRBV12-3/TRBV12-4 | CASSPASVFTDTQYF
TRBJ1-2 | many | TRBV27 | CASSLLGTENYGYTF
TRBJ2-1 | many | TRBV5-1 | CASSNRLRSYNEQFF
TRBJ2-7 | many | TRBV10-3 | CAISGSARQGSYEQYF
TRBJ2-3 | . | TRBV19 | CASSVTLAGNTDTQYF
TRBJ2-7 | . | TRBV5-6 | CASSPRQSGEQYF
TRBJ2-3 | many | TRBV30 | CAWSPREPVSTDTQYF
TRBJ1-1 | many | TRBV18 | CASSPKQGANTEAFF
TRBJ2-1 | once | TRBV28 | CASSTAGTNNEQFF
TRBJ2-7 | many | TRBV3-1 | CASSQGHAGTTFHEQYF
TRBJ2-2 | many | TRBV12-3/TRBV12-4 | CASRYRQGDTGELFF
TRBJ2-1 | many | TRBV11-2 | CASSWSGGAHNEQFF
TRBJ2-1 | many | TRBV28 | CASSEGLGNEQFF
TRBJ2-3 | many | TRBV20-1 | CSAGTSGGADTQYF
TRBJ1-2 | . | TRBV20-1 | CSARDPPSQQTYGYTF
TRBJ2-3 | . | TRBV7-9 | CASSHNGLAGLPHTDTQYF
TRBJ1-2 | few | TRBV6-5 | CASSYLGQATNYGYTF
TRBJ1-2 | many | TRBV2 | CASSDRGGYGYTF
TRBJ2-2 | many | TRBV10-3 | CATQRGGGTGELFF
TRBJ2-7 | many | TRBV28 | CASSLRQGKYEQYF
TRBJ1-1 | . | TRBV29-1 | CSVEVGARAFF
TRBJ2-7 | . | TRBV10-2 | CASSAGRYAYEQYF
TRBJ2-4 | many | TRBV2 | CASTSTGGGNIQYF
TRBJ2-7 | few | TRBV14 | CASSRNRRHYEQYF
TRBJ2-1 | many | TRBV20-1 | CSARVPGLNEQFF
TRBJ1-1 | many | TRBV20-1 | CSAGAGTEAFF
TRBJ2-5 | many | TRBV28 | CASSLRLAGLVGTQYF
TRBJ1-5 | many | TRBV2 | CASRGWTGGSQPQHF
TRBJ2-7 | . | TRBV2 | CASSEIAGDFYEQYF
TRBJ1-1 | many | TRBV6-5 | CASSYAGGLTEAFF
TRBJ2-3 | many | TRBV3-1 | CASSQDLGLAGGDTQYF
TRBJ1-2 | many | TRBV29-1 | CSAWTGSDYGYTF
TRBJ1-5 | many | TRBV12-3/TRBV12-4 | CASSTYRGQGNQPQHF
TRBJ2-7 | . | TRBV14 | CASSQGWPKNDYEQYF
TRBJ1-2 | few | TRBV27 | CASSMEGNYGYTF
TRBJ2-1 | many | TRBV28 | CASSLGQGDNEQFF
TRBJ2-7 | . | TRBV7-3 | CASSLVRLAGRYEQYF
TRBJ2-7 | many | TRBV10-3 | CAISERFGEPYEQYF
TRBJ2-7 | many | TRBV28 | CASRPPSGRGLSYEQYF
TRBJ2-3 | many | TRBV15 | CATSKGPDTQYF
TRBJ2-7 | once | TRBV3-1 | CASSQIHPGQASYEQYF
TRBJ2-7 | many | TRBV6-1 | CASSTDRQSYEQYF
TRBJ1-2 | . | TRBV20-1 | CSASAPNYGYTF
TRBJ1-1 | many | TRBV3-1 | CASSQWLNTEAFF
TRBJ2-3 | . | TRBV30 | CALQGGSTDTQYF
TRBJ1-3 | . | TRBV6-1 | CASSEGWVLSGNTIYF
TRBJ2-7 | many | TRBV20-1 | CSARDAGTPYEQYF